This is a list of T cell receptor beta chains from one sample in a study of blood T cell repertoires in COVID-19. This table comes from immunoSEQ multiplex PCR, and its TCRdb copy is limited to in-frame clones, with some not included. The top ten clones hold around 2.5% of a sample with approximately 140,000 clones, around nine tenths of them seen once. Sequencing was carried out using PBMCs or T cells enriched from blood (not recorded which). The receptors here all came from a woman between 50 and 59 years old who had recovered from COVID-19. Both conserved end residues are part of each CDR3. The order of the fields is V gene, D gene, J gene, clone size, CDR3 protein, CDR3 DNA. D genes are given only for firm matches. A clone size is listed for some rows: how often the clone was seen (once, few, many), or a class if it is expanded.

v_call: TRBV12-3/TRBV12-4; d_call: NA; j_call: TRBJ1-1; clone_size: NA; cdr3_aa: CASSLGLWTEAFF; cdr3_nt: TGTGCCAGCAGTTTGGGGCTTTGGACTGAAGCTTTCTTT
v_call: TRBV7-9; d_call: NA; j_call: TRBJ2-5; clone_size: NA; cdr3_aa: CASSLASGGGETQYF; cdr3_nt: TGTGCCAGCAGCTTAGCTTCTGGGGGCGGAGAGACCCAGTACTTC
v_call: TRBV5-4; d_call: TRBD2; j_call: TRBJ2-1; clone_size: NA; cdr3_aa: CASSREAGGLDEQFF; cdr3_nt: TGTGCCAGCAGCCGGGAGGCGGGGGGGCTAGATGAGCAGTTCTTC
v_call: TRBV5-6; d_call: TRBD2; j_call: TRBJ2-5; clone_size: NA; cdr3_aa: CASSLASGARETQYF; cdr3_nt: TGTGCCAGCAGCTTGGCTAGCGGGGCCAGAGAGACCCAGTACTTC
v_call: TRBV24-1; d_call: TRBD1; j_call: TRBJ2-3; clone_size: NA; cdr3_aa: CATSDDRATDTQYF; cdr3_nt: TGTGCCACCAGTGATGACAGGGCCACAGATACGCAGTATTTT
v_call: TRBV4-3; d_call: NA; j_call: TRBJ2-3; clone_size: NA; cdr3_aa: CASSQDGVGTDTQYF; cdr3_nt: TGCGCCAGCAGCCAAGATGGAGTAGGCACAGATACGCAGTATTTT
v_call: TRBV14; d_call: TRBD1; j_call: TRBJ2-7; clone_size: NA; cdr3_aa: CASSQPEDRDYEQYF; cdr3_nt: TGTGCCAGCAGCCAACCGGAGGACAGGGACTACGAGCAGTACTTC
v_call: TRBV27; d_call: TRBD1; j_call: TRBJ1-4; clone_size: NA; cdr3_aa: CASSLRDSYYEKLFF; cdr3_nt: TGTGCCAGCAGTTTAAGGGACAGTTATTATGAAAAACTGTTTTTT
v_call: TRBV2; d_call: NA; j_call: TRBJ2-7; clone_size: NA; cdr3_aa: CASMWTSREQYF; cdr3_nt: TGTGCCAGCATGTGGACTTCGAGGGAGCAGTACTTC
v_call: TRBV5-5; d_call: NA; j_call: TRBJ1-3; clone_size: NA; cdr3_aa: CASSSSSGNTIYF; cdr3_nt: TGTGCCAGCAGCTCTAGCTCTGGAAACACCATATATTTT
v_call: TRBV7-9; d_call: NA; j_call: TRBJ1-1; clone_size: NA; cdr3_aa: CASSLTQGSTEAFF; cdr3_nt: TGTGCCAGCAGCTTAACCCAGGGCAGCACTGAAGCTTTCTTT
v_call: TRBV6-1; d_call: NA; j_call: TRBJ1-1; clone_size: NA; cdr3_aa: CASSDGDTAEAFF; cdr3_nt: TGTGCCAGCAGTGATGGGGACACCGCTGAAGCTTTCTTT
v_call: TRBV4-1; d_call: NA; j_call: TRBJ2-2; clone_size: NA; cdr3_aa: CASSQDGILGSGELFF; cdr3_nt: TGCGCCAGCAGCCAAGATGGGATACTAGGTTCCGGGGAGCTGTTTTTT
v_call: TRBV7-9; d_call: NA; j_call: TRBJ1-4; clone_size: NA; cdr3_aa: CASSLVSYEKLFF; cdr3_nt: TGTGCCAGCAGCTTAGTCTCGTATGAAAAACTGTTTTTT
v_call: TRBV25-1; d_call: TRBD1; j_call: TRBJ1-6; clone_size: NA; cdr3_aa: CASSEQPTGLSPLHF; cdr3_nt: TGTGCCAGCAGTGAACAACCGACAGGGCTTTCACCCCTCCACTTT
v_call: TRBV9; d_call: NA; j_call: TRBJ2-2; clone_size: NA; cdr3_aa: CASSVASPGNTGELFF; cdr3_nt: TGTGCCAGCAGCGTAGCTTCTCCGGGGAACACCGGGGAGCTGTTTTTT
v_call: TRBV7-8; d_call: NA; j_call: TRBJ1-2; clone_size: once; cdr3_aa: CASSRTENYGYTF; cdr3_nt: TGTGCCAGCAGCCGGACAGAGAACTATGGCTACACCTTC
v_call: TRBV6-5; d_call: NA; j_call: TRBJ2-7; clone_size: once; cdr3_aa: CASSYHRGGGTYEQYF; cdr3_nt: TGTGCCAGCAGCTACCACCGCGGGGGCGGGACCTACGAGCAGTACTTC
v_call: TRBV11-2; d_call: NA; j_call: TRBJ2-3; clone_size: NA; cdr3_aa: CASSSSGADTQYF; cdr3_nt: TGTGCCAGCAGCTCAAGCGGAGCAGATACGCAGTATTTT
v_call: TRBV19; d_call: TRBD1; j_call: TRBJ1-4; clone_size: NA; cdr3_aa: CASGGGQGHEKLFF; cdr3_nt: TGTGCCAGTGGAGGGGGACAGGGGCATGAAAAACTGTTTTTT
v_call: TRBV6-5; d_call: NA; j_call: TRBJ1-4; clone_size: NA; cdr3_aa: CASRGRINEKLFF; cdr3_nt: TGTGCCAGCAGGGGGCGGATTAATGAAAAACTGTTTTTT
v_call: TRBV3-1/TRBV3-2; d_call: TRBD1; j_call: TRBJ1-2; clone_size: NA; cdr3_aa: CASVDRGLLGGYTF; cdr3_nt: TGTGCCAGTGTGGACAGGGGGCTTTTAGGGGGCTACACCTTC
v_call: TRBV20-1; d_call: TRBD1; j_call: TRBJ2-2; clone_size: NA; cdr3_aa: CSASRQGATGELFF; cdr3_nt: TGCAGTGCTAGTCGACAGGGGGCCACCGGGGAGCTGTTTTTT
v_call: TRBV7-9; d_call: NA; j_call: TRBJ1-1; clone_size: NA; cdr3_aa: CASRAGGEAFF; cdr3_nt: TGTGCCAGCAGAGCGGGGGGAGAAGCTTTCTTT
v_call: TRBV19; d_call: NA; j_call: TRBJ1-5; clone_size: NA; cdr3_aa: CASSLRTGGNQPQHF; cdr3_nt: TGTGCCAGTAGTCTACGGACCGGGGGCAATCAGCCCCAGCATTTT
v_call: TRBV5-1; d_call: NA; j_call: TRBJ1-2; clone_size: NA; cdr3_aa: CASSLSERANYGYTF; cdr3_nt: TGCGCCAGCAGCCTCTCTGAGCGAGCTAACTATGGCTACACCTTC
v_call: TRBV19; d_call: NA; j_call: TRBJ1-2; clone_size: NA; cdr3_aa: CASSIDWGARDGYTF; cdr3_nt: TGTGCCAGTAGTATAGATTGGGGAGCCAGAGATGGCTACACCTTC
v_call: TRBV5-1; d_call: NA; j_call: TRBJ1-2; clone_size: few; cdr3_aa: CASSLGLLNYGYTF; cdr3_nt: TGCGCCAGCAGCTTGGGGCTCCTTAACTATGGCTACACCTTC
v_call: TRBV11-2; d_call: NA; j_call: TRBJ2-1; clone_size: NA; cdr3_aa: CASSLFRGAGEQFF; cdr3_nt: TGTGCCAGCAGCTTATTCCGGGGGGCGGGAGAGCAGTTCTTC
v_call: TRBV28; d_call: NA; j_call: TRBJ2-6; clone_size: NA; cdr3_aa: CASSFWLWGTANVLTF; cdr3_nt: TGTGCCAGCAGTTTTTGGTTGTGGGGCACAGCCAACGTCCTGACTTTC
v_call: TRBV3-1/TRBV3-2; d_call: TRBD1; j_call: TRBJ1-6; clone_size: NA; cdr3_aa: CASSQRTGGDSPLHF; cdr3_nt: TGTGCCAGCAGCCAAAGGACAGGGGGCGATTCACCCCTCCACTTT
v_call: TRBV6-5; d_call: NA; j_call: TRBJ1-1; clone_size: NA; cdr3_aa: CAAYRGINTEAFF; cdr3_nt: TGTGCCGCTTACCGGGGAATCAACACTGAAGCTTTCTTT
v_call: TRBV7-3; d_call: TRBD1; j_call: TRBJ1-6; clone_size: NA; cdr3_aa: CASSRGLGQLSNSPLHF; cdr3_nt: TGTGCCAGCAGCCGCGGCCTGGGACAGCTGAGTAATTCACCCCTCCACTTT
v_call: TRBV7-9; d_call: NA; j_call: TRBJ1-1; clone_size: once; cdr3_aa: CASSLALNTEAFF; cdr3_nt: TGTGCCAGCAGCTTGGCCTTGAACACTGAAGCTTTCTTT
v_call: TRBV10-1; d_call: TRBD1; j_call: TRBJ2-7; clone_size: NA; cdr3_aa: CASSERGQESSYEQYF; cdr3_nt: TGCGCCAGCAGTGAGCGGGGACAGGAGAGCTCCTACGAGCAGTACTTC
v_call: TRBV3-1/TRBV3-2; d_call: TRBD1; j_call: TRBJ1-1; clone_size: NA; cdr3_aa: CASSQVGRTGGTEAFF; cdr3_nt: TGTGCCAGCAGCCAAGTTGGTAGGACAGGGGGAACTGAAGCTTTCTTT
v_call: TRBV5-4; d_call: NA; j_call: TRBJ1-1; clone_size: NA; cdr3_aa: CASSLTGQNTEAFF; cdr3_nt: TGTGCCAGCAGCTTAACAGGGCAGAACACTGAAGCTTTCTTT
v_call: TRBV5-1; d_call: NA; j_call: TRBJ1-1; clone_size: NA; cdr3_aa: CASSLATGYTEAFF; cdr3_nt: TGCGCCAGCAGCCTGGCCACAGGGTACACTGAAGCTTTCTTT
v_call: TRBV2; d_call: NA; j_call: TRBJ1-4; clone_size: NA; cdr3_aa: CASSEAVQGRKLFF; cdr3_nt: TGTGCCAGCAGTGAAGCGGTGCAGGGCCGAAAACTGTTTTTT
v_call: TRBV27; d_call: TRBD1; j_call: TRBJ2-7; clone_size: NA; cdr3_aa: CASRLGTAQWPPRQYF; cdr3_nt: TGTGCCAGCAGACTGGGGACAGCTCAATGGCCCCCTCGGCAGTACTTC
v_call: TRBV5-1; d_call: NA; j_call: TRBJ2-7; clone_size: NA; cdr3_aa: CASSRPGATAREQYF; cdr3_nt: TGCGCCAGCAGTCGGCCAGGGGCTACCGCTCGCGAGCAGTACTTC
v_call: TRBV7-2; d_call: TRBD1; j_call: TRBJ2-6; clone_size: NA; cdr3_aa: CASRPGQGPSGANVLTF; cdr3_nt: TGTGCCAGCAGGCCGGGACAGGGCCCATCTGGGGCCAACGTCCTGACTTTC
v_call: TRBV7-2; d_call: TRBD2; j_call: TRBJ2-1; clone_size: once; cdr3_aa: CASTRGGSGGPSSYNEQFF; cdr3_nt: TGTGCCAGCACCCGGGGAGGTAGCGGGGGCCCGAGCTCCTACAATGAGCAGTTCTTC
v_call: TRBV9; d_call: NA; j_call: TRBJ1-4; clone_size: NA; cdr3_aa: CASSVGRGNEKLFF; cdr3_nt: TGTGCCAGCAGCGTCGGCAGGGGAAATGAAAAACTGTTTTTT
v_call: TRBV6-5; d_call: NA; j_call: TRBJ1-5; clone_size: NA; cdr3_aa: CASSFHVEANQPQHF; cdr3_nt: TGTGCCAGCAGTTTCCATGTTGAGGCCAATCAGCCCCAGCATTTT
v_call: TRBV6-5; d_call: TRBD1; j_call: TRBJ1-2; clone_size: NA; cdr3_aa: CASSLGQGAIWDGYTF; cdr3_nt: TGTGCCAGCAGTTTGGGACAGGGGGCGATTTGGGATGGCTACACCTTC
v_call: TRBV5-1; d_call: NA; j_call: TRBJ1-2; clone_size: NA; cdr3_aa: CASSLGPGNYGYTF; cdr3_nt: TGCGCCAGCAGCTTGGGTCCGGGGAACTATGGCTACACCTTC
v_call: TRBV12-5; d_call: TRBD1; j_call: TRBJ1-1; clone_size: NA; cdr3_aa: CASVPTGSTEAFF; cdr3_nt: TGTGCTAGTGTTCCGACAGGGTCCACTGAAGCTTTCTTT
v_call: TRBV6-5; d_call: TRBD2; j_call: TRBJ2-1; clone_size: NA; cdr3_aa: CASSFGTSGGNEQFF; cdr3_nt: TGTGCCAGCAGTTTTGGGACTAGCGGGGGGAATGAGCAGTTCTTC
v_call: TRBV5-4; d_call: NA; j_call: TRBJ1-1; clone_size: NA; cdr3_aa: CASSPRLGARNTEAFF; cdr3_nt: TGTGCCAGCAGCCCCCGGTTGGGGGCAAGGAACACTGAAGCTTTCTTT
v_call: TRBV3-1/TRBV3-2; d_call: TRBD1; j_call: TRBJ1-6; clone_size: NA; cdr3_aa: CASSQVGQGKSPLHF; cdr3_nt: TGTGCCAGCAGCCAAGTAGGACAGGGAAAATCACCCCTCCACTTT
v_call: TRBV5-6; d_call: TRBD1; j_call: TRBJ2-1; clone_size: NA; cdr3_aa: CASSPTGGAQFF; cdr3_nt: TGTGCCAGCAGCCCGACAGGGGGCGCGCAGTTCTTC